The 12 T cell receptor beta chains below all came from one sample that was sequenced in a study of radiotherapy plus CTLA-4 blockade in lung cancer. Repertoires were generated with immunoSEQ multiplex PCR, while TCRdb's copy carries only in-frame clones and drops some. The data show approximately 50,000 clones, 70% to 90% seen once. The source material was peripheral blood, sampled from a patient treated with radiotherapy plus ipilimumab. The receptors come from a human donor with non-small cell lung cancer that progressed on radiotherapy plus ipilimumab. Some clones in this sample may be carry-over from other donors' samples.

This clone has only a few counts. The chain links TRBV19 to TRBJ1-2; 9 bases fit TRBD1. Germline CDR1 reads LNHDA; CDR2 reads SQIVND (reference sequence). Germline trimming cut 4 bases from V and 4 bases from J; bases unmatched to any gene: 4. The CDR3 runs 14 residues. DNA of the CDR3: TGTGCCAGTAGTACTTTGACAGGGGGCTATGGCTACACCTTC. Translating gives CASSTLTGGYGYTF.

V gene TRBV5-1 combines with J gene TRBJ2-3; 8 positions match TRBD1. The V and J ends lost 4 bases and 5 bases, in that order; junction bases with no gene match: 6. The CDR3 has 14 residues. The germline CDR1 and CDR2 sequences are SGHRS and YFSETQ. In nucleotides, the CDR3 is TGCGCCAGCAGCCCGGGACAGGTCCAAGATACGCAGTATTTT. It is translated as CASSPGQVQDTQYF.

The DNA of the CDR3 is TGTGCCAGCAGTGAAAGGGGGATCTACGAGCAGTACTTC. Protein: CASSERGIYEQYF. The chain carries TRBV2 and TRBJ2-5, with D perhaps TRBD1 (6 bases). TRBJ2-7 explains the end of the DNA better; the J call may be wrong. Germline values: CDR1 SNHLY, CDR2 FYNNEI. This CDR3 has 13 amino acids.

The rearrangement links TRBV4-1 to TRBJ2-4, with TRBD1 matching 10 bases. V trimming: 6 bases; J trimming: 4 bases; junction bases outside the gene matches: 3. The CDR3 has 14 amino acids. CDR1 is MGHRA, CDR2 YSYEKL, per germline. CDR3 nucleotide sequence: TGCGCCAGCAGACAGGGACAGGGGAAAAACATTCAGTACTTC. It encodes CASRQGQGKNIQYF.

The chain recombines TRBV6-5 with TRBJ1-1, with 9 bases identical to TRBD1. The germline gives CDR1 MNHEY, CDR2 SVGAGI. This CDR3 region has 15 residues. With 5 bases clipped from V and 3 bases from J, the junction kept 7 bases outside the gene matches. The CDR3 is CASSGTGTGHTEAFF. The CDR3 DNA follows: TGTGCCAGCAGTGGAACCGGGACAGGGCACACTGAAGCTTTCTTT.

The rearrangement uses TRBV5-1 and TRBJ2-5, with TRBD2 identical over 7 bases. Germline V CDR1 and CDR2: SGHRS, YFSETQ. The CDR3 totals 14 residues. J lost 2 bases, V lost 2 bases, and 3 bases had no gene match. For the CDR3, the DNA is TGCGCCAGCAGCTTAGGCGGGGGACAAGAGACCCAGTACTTC. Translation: CASSLGGGQETQYF.

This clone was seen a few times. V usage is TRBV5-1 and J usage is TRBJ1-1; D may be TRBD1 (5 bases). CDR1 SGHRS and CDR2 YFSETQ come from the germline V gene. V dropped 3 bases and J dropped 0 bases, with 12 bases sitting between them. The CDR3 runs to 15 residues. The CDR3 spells CASSSVAGLNTEAFF. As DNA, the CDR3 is TGCGCCAGCAGCTCCGTCGCAGGGCTGAACACTGAAGCTTTCTTT.

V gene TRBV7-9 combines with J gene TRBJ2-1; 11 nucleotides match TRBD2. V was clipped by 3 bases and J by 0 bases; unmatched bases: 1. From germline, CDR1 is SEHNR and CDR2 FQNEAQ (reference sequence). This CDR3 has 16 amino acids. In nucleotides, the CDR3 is TGTGCCAGCAGCTTTAGCGGGAGGGGCTCCTACAATGAGCAGTTCTTC. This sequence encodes CASSFSGRGSYNEQFF.

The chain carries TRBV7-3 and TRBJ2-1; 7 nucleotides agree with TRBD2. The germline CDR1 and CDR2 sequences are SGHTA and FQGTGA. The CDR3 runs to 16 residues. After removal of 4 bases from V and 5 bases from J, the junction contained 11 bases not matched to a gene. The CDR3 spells CASSSSVASGDNEQFF. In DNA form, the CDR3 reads TGTGCCAGCAGCTCGAGCGTAGCTAGCGGCGACAATGAGCAGTTCTTC.

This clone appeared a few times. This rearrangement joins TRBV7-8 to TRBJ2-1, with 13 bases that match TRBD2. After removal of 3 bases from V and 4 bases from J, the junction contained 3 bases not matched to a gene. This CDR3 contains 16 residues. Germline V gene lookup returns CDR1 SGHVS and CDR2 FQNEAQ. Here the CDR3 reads CASSLGLAGPYNEQFF. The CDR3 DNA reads TGTGCCAGCAGCTTGGGACTAGCGGGGCCGTACAATGAGCAGTTCTTC. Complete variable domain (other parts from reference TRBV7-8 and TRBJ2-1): GAGVSQSPRYKVAKRGQDVALRCDPISGHVSLFWYQQALGQGPEFLTYFQNEAQLDKSGLPSDRFFAERPEGSVSTLKIQRTQQEDSAVYLCASSLGLAGPYNEQFFGPGTRLTVL.

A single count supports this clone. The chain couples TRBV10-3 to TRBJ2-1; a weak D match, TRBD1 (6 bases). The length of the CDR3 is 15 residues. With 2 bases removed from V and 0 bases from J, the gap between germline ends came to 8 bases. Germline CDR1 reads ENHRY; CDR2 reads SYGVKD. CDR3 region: CAISEGQSSYNEQFF. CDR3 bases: TGTGCCATCAGTGAGGGACAGAGCTCCTACAATGAGCAGTTCTTC.

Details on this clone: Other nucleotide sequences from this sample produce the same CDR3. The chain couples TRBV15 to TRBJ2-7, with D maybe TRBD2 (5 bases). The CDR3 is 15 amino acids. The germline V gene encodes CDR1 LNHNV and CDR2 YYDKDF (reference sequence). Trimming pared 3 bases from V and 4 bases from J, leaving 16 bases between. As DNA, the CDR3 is TGTGCCACCAGCAGGGTAGCCGGGAATGTTTACGAGCAGTACTTC. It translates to CATSRVAGNVYEQYF.